Each of the 3 T cell receptor beta chains below was sequenced from the same sample in a study of Graves' ophthalmopathy and Graves' hyperthyroidism. RNA transcripts served as template for amplifying TCR beta CDR3 sequences. HTBI primers primed a first-round RT-PCR, and a second-round multiplex PCR followed. TCRdb re-derived calls from the multiplex PCR reads in MiXCR, one entry per CDR3 protein. Here the sample spans a few hundred thousand distinct CDR3 sequences, less than 40% being singletons. The sequenced sample consisted of peripheral blood or thyroid tissue (not recorded which). These receptors originate from an adult man with Graves' hyperthyroidism.

This clonotype has a handful of counts. The rearrangement uses TRBV15 and TRBJ2-1; TRBD1 might be the D (5 bases). The V end was cut by 0 bases, the J end by 4 bases, with 10 bases between. The CDR3 has 15 amino acids. CDR1 and CDR2 from the germline V gene are LNHNV and YYDKDF (reference sequence). CDR3 in amino acids: CATSRDRVDYNEQFF. The CDR3 nucleotides read TGTGCCACCAGCAGAGACAGGGTTGATTACAATGAGCAGTTCTTC.

This clonotype was observed at least ten times. The V gene is TRBV7-9, the J gene TRBJ2-5; TRBD1 agrees at 7 bases. Trimming cost V 8 bases and J 2 bases; bases outside gene matches: 8. The CDR3 consists of 14 residues. CDR1 SEHNR and CDR2 FQNEAQ come from the germline V gene (reference sequence). This CDR3 reads CASRFRDRQETQYF. In nucleotides, the CDR3 is TGTGCCAGCCGTTTCAGGGACAGACAAGAGACCCAGTACTTC.

This clonotype has a single count. J is TRBJ2-3 and V is TRBV9; TRBD1 agrees at 7 bases. J gave up 3 bases and V 0 bases, and 4 bases lay outside the gene matches. Germline loops: CDR1 SGDLS, CDR2 YYNGEE. The CDR3 has 15 residues. This chain's CDR3 is CASSVDGTETDTQYF. CDR3 nucleotide sequence: TGTGCCAGCAGCGTAGACGGGACAGAGACAGATACGCAGTATTTT.